This TCR beta chain is from a study of OX40 agonist ivuxolimab in advanced cancers. Study at large: Each patient was given ivuxolimab into a vein every 2 weeks, at 0.01 to 10 mg/kg. Eligibility admitted prior anti-PD-1, anti-PD-L1 or anti-CTLA-4 therapy; about 40% had some.

With respect to this clone: Its antigen is not known.

Libraries were prepared by immunoSEQ multiplex PCR; TCRdb keeps only in-frame clonotypes and omits some of them. The top ten hold about a sixth of the sample, which has 23,000 or so clones, 80% to 85% seen once. This CDR3 spans 14 amino acids. Germline V gives CDR1 SGHDT, CDR2 YYEEEE. Trimming left V 2 bases short and J 6 bases short, with 13 bases between. Study-level points and caveats: Also showing low normalized T-cell clonal expansion were some of the nonresponders.

The chain combines TRBV5-6 with TRBJ2-3, with D perhaps matching TRBD2 (5 bases). Source: CD4+ or CD8+ T cells sorted from blood, taken in a trial of the OX40 agonist ivuxolimab. This receptor was obtained from an adult with an advanced solid tumor such as melanoma, head and neck, liver or kidney cancer. The CDR3 bases are TGTGCCAGCAGCTTCGGACTCAGTAGGGATACGCAGTATTTT. Protein sequence: CASSFGLSRDTQYF. Together with reference TRBV5-6 and TRBJ2-3, the CDR3 gives the full variable domain: DAGVTQSPTHLIKTRGQQVTLRCSPKSGHDTVSWYQQALGQGPQFIFQYYEEEERQRGNFPDRFSGHQFPNYSSELNVNALLLGDSALYLCASSFGLSRDTQYFGPGTRLTVL.